The 5 T cell receptor beta chains given below trace back to one sample, sequenced in a study of identical twins. Each CDR3 protein gets one entry after TCRdb re-called the 5' RACE reads with MiXCR. The sample lists about 260,000 distinct CDR3 sequences, about 7% seen once, with roughly 3.7% in the top ten. The same sample was also used in a study of yellow fever vaccine responses in identical twins.

Sequencing was done on a sample of memory (CD45RO+) T cells sorted from blood. Receptors originate from a woman aged 18-29 years in good health.

The V and J genes are TRBV12-3 or TRBV12-4 and TRBJ2-2; D unclear. Trimming stripped 1 base from V and 3 bases from J, with 3 bases between. CDR3 length equals 13 residues. The CDR3, as DNA: TGTGCCAGCAGTTTAGGCCACACCGGGGAGCTGTTTTTT. Protein: CASSLGHTGELFF.

CDR3 DNA sequence: TGTGCCAGCAGCTCCCGTGGACTGATTAACAATGAGCAGTTCTTC. It translates to CASSSRGLINNEQFF. The chain has TRBV7-6 and TRBJ2-1; a possible D gene is TRBD2 (5 bases). The V gene's germline CDR1 is SGHVS and CDR2 FNYEAQ. This CDR3 has 15 residues. V lost 4 bases, J lost 5 bases, and 15 bases lay in between. Full variable domain (rest looked up from reference TRBV7-6 and TRBJ2-1): GAGVSQSPRYKVTKRGQDVALRCDPISGHVSLYWYRQALGQGPEFLTYFNYEAQQDKSGLPNDRFSAERPEGSISTLTIQRTEQRDSAMYRCASSSRGLINNEQFFGPGTRLTVL.

This clonotype was seen repeatedly, ten times or more. The chain combines TRBV28 with TRBJ1-2, with 10 bases aligning to TRBD1. Germline values: CDR1 MDHEN, CDR2 SYDVKM. The CDR3 is made up of 15 amino acids. V shed 5 bases and J 3 bases; nucleotides not matched to a gene: 6. DNA of the CDR3: TGTGCCAGCAGTGTAGCCGGGACAGGGGACTATGGCTACACCTTC. As protein: CASSVAGTGDYGYTF.

This clonotype was seen ten or more times. CDR3 residues: CASSQGGRGRTEAFF. CDR3 bases: TGTGCCAGCAGCCAAGGAGGAAGGGGAAGGACTGAAGCTTTCTTT. This chain joins TRBV3-1 and TRBJ1-1; D might be TRBD1 (5 bases). With 1 base removed from V and 5 bases from J, the gap between germline ends came to 14 bases. CDR1 LGHDT and CDR2 YNNKEL come from the germline V gene (reference sequence). This CDR3 region has 15 residues.

This chain uses TRBV6-2 or TRBV6-3 with TRBJ2-3, with 8 bases aligning to TRBD1. The CDR3 length is 12 residues. Germline CDR1 MNHEY, CDR2 SVGEGT. The V gene end was trimmed by 6 bases and the J gene end by 10 bases; junction bases not matched to a gene: 6. The CDR3 nucleotides read TGTGCCAGCAGCCAAGGACAGGGAGCGCAGTATTTT. It translates to CASSQGQGAQYF.